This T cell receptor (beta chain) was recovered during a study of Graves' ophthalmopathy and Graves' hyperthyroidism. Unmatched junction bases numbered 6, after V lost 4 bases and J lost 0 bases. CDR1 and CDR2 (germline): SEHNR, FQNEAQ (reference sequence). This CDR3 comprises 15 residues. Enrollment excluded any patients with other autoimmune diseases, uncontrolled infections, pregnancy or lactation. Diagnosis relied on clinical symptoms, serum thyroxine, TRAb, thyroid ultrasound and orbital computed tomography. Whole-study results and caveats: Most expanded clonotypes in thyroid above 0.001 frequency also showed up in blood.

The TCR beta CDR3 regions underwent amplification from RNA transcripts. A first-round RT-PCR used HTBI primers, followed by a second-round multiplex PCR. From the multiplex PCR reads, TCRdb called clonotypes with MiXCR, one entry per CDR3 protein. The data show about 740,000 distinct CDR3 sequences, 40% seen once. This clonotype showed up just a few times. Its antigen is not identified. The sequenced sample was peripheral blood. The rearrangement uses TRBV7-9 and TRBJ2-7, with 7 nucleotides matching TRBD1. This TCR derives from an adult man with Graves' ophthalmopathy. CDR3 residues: CASSSSGQFSYEQYF. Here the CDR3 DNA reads TGTGCCAGCAGCTCGTCGGGACAGTTCTCCTACGAGCAGTACTTC.